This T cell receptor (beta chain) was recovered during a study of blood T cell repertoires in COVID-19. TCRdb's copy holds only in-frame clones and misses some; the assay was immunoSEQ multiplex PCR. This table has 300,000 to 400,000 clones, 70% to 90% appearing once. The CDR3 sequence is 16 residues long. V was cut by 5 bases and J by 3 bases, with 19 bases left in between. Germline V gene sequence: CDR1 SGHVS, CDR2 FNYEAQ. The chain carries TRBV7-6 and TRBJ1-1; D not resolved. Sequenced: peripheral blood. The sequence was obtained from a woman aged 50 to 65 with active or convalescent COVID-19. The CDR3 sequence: CASSPIVTEVYTEAFF. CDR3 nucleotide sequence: TGTGCCAGCAGCCCAATTGTAACAGAAGTTTACACTGAAGCTTTCTTT.